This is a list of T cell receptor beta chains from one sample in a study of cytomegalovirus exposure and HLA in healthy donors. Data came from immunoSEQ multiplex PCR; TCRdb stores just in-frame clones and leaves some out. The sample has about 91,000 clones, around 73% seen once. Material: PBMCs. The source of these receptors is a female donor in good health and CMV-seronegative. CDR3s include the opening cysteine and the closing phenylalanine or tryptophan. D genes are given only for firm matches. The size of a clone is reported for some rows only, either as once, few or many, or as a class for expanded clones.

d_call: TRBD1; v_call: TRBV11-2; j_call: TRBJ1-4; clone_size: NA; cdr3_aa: CASSLQGASQEKLFF; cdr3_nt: TGTGCCAGCAGCCTCCAGGGGGCTAGTCAGGAAAAACTGTTTTTT
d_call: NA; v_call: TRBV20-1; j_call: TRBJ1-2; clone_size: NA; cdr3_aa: CSASDSYGYTF; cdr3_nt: TGCAGTGCTTCGGACAGCTATGGCTACACCTTC
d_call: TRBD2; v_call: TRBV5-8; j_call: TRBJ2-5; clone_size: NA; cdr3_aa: CASSPGASGGEETQYF; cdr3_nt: TGTGCCAGCAGCCCGGGGGCTAGCGGGGGTGAAGAGACCCAGTACTTC
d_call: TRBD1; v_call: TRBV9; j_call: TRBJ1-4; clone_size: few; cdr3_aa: CASSGEGDRVDEKLFF; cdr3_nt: TGTGCCAGCAGCGGCGAGGGGGACAGGGTAGATGAAAAACTGTTTTTT
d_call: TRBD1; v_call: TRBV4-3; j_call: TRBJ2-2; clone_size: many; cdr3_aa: CASSPTGTGDINTGELFF; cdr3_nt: TGCGCCAGCAGCCCGACCGGGACAGGGGATATTAACACCGGGGAGCTGTTTTTT
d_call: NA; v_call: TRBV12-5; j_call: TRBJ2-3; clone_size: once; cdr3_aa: CASGLTGDTQYF; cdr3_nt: TGTGCTAGTGGCCTTACAGGCGATACGCAGTATTTT
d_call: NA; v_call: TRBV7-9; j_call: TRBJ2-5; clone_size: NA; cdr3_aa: CASSLSEPRGGTQYF; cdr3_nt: TGTGCCAGCAGCTTATCGGAGCCGAGGGGGGGGACCCAGTACTTC
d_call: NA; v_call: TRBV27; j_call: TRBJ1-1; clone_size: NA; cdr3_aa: CASSLKGNRGSAFF; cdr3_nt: TGTGCCAGCAGTTTGAAAGGGAACAGAGGGAGTGCTTTCTTT
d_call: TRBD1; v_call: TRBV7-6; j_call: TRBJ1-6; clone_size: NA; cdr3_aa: CASSSSGTGGSPLHF; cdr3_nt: TGTGCCAGCAGCTCCTCCGGGACAGGGGGCTCACCCCTCCACTTT
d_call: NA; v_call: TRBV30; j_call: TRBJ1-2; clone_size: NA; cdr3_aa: CAWALSSAGTGLYGYTF; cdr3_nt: TGTGCCTGGGCTTTATCCTCCGCCGGGACGGGACTTTATGGCTACACCTTC
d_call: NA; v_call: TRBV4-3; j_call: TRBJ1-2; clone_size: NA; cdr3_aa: CASSQGAVTYGYTF; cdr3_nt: TGCGCCAGCAGCCAAGGGGCTGTCACTTATGGCTACACCTTC
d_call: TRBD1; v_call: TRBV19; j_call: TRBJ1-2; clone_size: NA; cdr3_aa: CASSRGQGIDGYTF; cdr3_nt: TGTGCCAGTAGTAGGGGACAGGGGATCGATGGCTACACCTTC
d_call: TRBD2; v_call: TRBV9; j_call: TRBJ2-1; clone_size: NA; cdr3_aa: CASSIGGSSYNEQFF; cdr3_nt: TGTGCCAGCAGCATCGGGGGGAGCTCCTACAATGAGCAGTTCTTC
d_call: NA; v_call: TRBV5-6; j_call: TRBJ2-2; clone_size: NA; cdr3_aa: CASSFPSSAGELFF; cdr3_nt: TGTGCCAGCAGCTTCCCTTCCTCTGCCGGGGAGCTGTTTTTT
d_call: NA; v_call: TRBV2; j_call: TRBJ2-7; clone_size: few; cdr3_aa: CASIRGAVTLVEQYF; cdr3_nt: TGTGCCAGCATCCGGGGAGCGGTGACACTGGTAGAGCAGTACTTC
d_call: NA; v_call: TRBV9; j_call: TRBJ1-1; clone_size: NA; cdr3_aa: CASSVDGESGQEAFF; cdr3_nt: TGTGCCAGCAGCGTAGACGGGGAAAGCGGACAGGAAGCTTTCTTT
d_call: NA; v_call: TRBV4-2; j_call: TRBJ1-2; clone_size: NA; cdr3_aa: CASSQDGLDGYTF; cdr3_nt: TGTGCCAGCAGCCAAGATGGTCTAGATGGCTACACCTTC
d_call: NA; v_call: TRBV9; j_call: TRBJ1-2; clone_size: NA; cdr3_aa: CASSGGPPGYTF; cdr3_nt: TGTGCCAGCAGCGGGGGGCCACCTGGCTACACCTTC
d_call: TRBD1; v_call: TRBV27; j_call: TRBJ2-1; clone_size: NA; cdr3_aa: CASSPLGQNNEQFF; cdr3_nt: TGTGCCAGCAGTCCCCTGGGACAGAACAATGAGCAGTTCTTC
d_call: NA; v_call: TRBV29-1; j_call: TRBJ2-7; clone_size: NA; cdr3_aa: CSVAPRDSSYEQCF; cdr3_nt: TGCAGCGTCGCGCCTCGAGACAGCTCCTACGAGCAGTGCTTC